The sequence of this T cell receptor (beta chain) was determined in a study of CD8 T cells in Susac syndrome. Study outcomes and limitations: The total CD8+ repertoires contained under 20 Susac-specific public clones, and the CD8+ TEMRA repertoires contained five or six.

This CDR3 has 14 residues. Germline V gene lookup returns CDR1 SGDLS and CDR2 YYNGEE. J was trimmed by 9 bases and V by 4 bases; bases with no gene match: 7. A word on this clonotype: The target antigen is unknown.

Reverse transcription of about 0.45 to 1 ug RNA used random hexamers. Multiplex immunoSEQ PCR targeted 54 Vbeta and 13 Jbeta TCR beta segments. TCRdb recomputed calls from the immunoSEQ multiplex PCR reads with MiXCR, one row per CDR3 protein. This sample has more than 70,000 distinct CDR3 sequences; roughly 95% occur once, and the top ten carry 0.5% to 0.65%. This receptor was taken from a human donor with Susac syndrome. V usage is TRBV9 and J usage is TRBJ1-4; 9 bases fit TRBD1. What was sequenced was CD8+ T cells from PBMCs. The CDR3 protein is CASSPQGTGKKLFF. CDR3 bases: TGTGCCAGCAGCCCCCAAGGGACAGGGAAAAAACTGTTTTTT.